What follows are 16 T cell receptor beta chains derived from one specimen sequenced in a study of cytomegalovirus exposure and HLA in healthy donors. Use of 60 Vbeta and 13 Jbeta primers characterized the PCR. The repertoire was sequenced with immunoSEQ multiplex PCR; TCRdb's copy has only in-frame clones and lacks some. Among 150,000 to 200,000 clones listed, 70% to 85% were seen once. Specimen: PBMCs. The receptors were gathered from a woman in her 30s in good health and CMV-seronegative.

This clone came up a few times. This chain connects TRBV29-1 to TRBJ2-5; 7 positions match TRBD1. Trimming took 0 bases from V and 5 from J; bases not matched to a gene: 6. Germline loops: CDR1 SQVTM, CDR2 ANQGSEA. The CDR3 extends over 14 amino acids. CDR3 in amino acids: CSVEDTGVGETQYF. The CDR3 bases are TGCAGCGTTGAAGATACAGGGGTTGGGGAGACCCAGTACTTC. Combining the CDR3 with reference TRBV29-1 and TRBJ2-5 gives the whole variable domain SAVISQKPSRDICQRGTSLTIQCQVDSQVTMMFWYRQQPGQSLTLIATANQGSEATYESGFVIDKFPISRPNLTFSTLTVSNMSPEDSSIYLCSVEDTGVGETQYFGPGTRLLVL.

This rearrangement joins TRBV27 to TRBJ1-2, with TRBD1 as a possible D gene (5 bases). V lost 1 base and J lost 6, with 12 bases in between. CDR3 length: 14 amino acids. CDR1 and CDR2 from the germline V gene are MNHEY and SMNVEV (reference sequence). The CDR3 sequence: CASSLFVGEHGYTF. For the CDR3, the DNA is TGTGCCAGCAGTTTATTCGTAGGGGAACATGGCTACACCTTC.

The CDR3 loop is CASSVGGREQFF. In DNA form, the CDR3 reads TGTGCCAGCAGCGTAGGAGGGCGTGAGCAGTTCTTC. V is TRBV9 and J is TRBJ2-1, with D maybe TRBD2 (5 bases). Trimming removed 0 bases at V and 9 bases at J, with 7 bases between. This CDR3 region has 12 residues. Germline V gene sequence: CDR1 SGDLS, CDR2 YYNGEE.

The chain's CDR3 is CASSSLRGTQPQHF. In DNA, the CDR3 is TGTGCCAGCAGCTCGTTACGAGGCACTCAGCCCCAGCATTTT. The chain employs TRBV7-3 and TRBJ1-5, with no clear D. V lost 4 bases, J lost 6 bases, and 13 bases lay in between. Per germline, CDR1 SGHTA and CDR2 FQGTGA. CDR3 length: 14 residues.

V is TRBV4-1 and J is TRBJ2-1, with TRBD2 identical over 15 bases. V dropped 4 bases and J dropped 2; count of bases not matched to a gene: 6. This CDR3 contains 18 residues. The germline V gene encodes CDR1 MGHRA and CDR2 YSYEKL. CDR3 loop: CASSPGLAGGPTYNEQFF. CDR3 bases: TGCGCCAGCAGCCCGGGACTAGCGGGGGGTCCGACCTACAATGAGCAGTTCTTC.

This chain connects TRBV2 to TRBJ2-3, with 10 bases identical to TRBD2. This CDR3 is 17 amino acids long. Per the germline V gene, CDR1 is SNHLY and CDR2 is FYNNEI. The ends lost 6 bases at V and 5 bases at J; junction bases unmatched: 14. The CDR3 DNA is TGTGCCAGCAGGGGACTAGCGAAGGGGAGGACAGGAGATACGCAGTATTTT. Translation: CASRGLAKGRTGDTQYF.

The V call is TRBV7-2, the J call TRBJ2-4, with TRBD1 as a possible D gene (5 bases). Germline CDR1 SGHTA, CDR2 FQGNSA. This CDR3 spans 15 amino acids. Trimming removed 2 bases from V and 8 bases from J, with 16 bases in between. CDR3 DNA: TGTGCCAGCAGCTTATCAATAGGGGCATTGGACATTCAGTACTTC. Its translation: CASSLSIGALDIQYF.

The CDR3 loop reads CASRQTGNEQYF. The CDR3 DNA follows: TGTGCCAGCAGGCAGACAGGGAACGAGCAGTACTTC. J is TRBJ2-7 and V is TRBV2; 7 positions agree with TRBD1. CDR1 and CDR2 from the germline V gene are SNHLY and FYNNEI. The CDR3 consists of 12 residues. Trimming at V came to 6 bases and at J to 5 bases, leaving 4 bases not matched to a gene.

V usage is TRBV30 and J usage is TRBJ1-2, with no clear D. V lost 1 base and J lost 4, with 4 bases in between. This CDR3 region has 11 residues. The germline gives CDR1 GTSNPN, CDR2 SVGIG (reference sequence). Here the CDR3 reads CAWSAFYGYTF. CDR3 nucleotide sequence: TGTGCCTGGAGTGCCTTCTATGGCTACACCTTC.

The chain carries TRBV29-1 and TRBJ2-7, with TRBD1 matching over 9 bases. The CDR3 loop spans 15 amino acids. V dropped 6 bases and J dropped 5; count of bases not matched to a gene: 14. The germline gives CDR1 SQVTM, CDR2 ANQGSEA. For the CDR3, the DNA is TGCAGCGTCACTTTAGGGACAGGGATAACCAACGAGCAGTACTTC. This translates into CSVTLGTGITNEQYF.

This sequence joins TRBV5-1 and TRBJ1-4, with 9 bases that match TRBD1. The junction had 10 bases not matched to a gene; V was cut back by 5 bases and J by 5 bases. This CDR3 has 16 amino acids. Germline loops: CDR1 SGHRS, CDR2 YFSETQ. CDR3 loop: CASSFIGGQGNEKLFF. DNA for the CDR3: TGCGCCAGCAGTTTCATCGGCGGACAGGGGAATGAAAAACTGTTTTTT.

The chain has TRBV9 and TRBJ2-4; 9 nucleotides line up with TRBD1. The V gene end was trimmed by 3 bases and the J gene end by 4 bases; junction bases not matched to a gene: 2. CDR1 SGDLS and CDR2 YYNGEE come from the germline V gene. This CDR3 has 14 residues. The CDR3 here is CASSGGQGKNIQYF. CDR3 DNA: TGTGCCAGCAGCGGGGGACAGGGAAAAAACATTCAGTACTTC.

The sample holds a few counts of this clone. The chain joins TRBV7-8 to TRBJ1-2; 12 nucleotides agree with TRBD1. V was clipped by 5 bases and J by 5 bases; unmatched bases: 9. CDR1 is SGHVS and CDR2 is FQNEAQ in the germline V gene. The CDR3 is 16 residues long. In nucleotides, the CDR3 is TGTGCCAGCAGCGAGCGGGACAGGGGGCGCGAGTATGGCTACACCTTC. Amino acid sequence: CASSERDRGREYGYTF.

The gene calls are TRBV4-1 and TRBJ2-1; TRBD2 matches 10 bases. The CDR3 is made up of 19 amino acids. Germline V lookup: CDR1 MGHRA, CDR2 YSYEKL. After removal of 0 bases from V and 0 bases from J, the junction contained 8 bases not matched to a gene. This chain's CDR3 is CASSQEPSGGAYSYNEQFF. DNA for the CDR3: TGCGCCAGCAGCCAAGAGCCCAGCGGGGGGGCGTACTCCTACAATGAGCAGTTCTTC.

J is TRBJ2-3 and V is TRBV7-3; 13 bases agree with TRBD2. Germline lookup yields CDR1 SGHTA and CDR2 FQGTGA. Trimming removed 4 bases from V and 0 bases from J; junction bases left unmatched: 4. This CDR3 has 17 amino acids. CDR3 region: CASSSRTSGGSTDTQYF. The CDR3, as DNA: TGTGCCAGCAGCTCCAGGACTAGCGGGGGCAGCACAGATACGCAGTATTTT. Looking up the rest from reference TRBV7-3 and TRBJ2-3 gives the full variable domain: GAGVSQTPSNKVTEKGKYVELRCDPISGHTALYWYRQSLGQGPEFLIYFQGTGAADDSGLPNDRFFAVRPEGSVSTLKIQRTERGDSAVYLCASSSRTSGGSTDTQYFGPGTRLTVL.

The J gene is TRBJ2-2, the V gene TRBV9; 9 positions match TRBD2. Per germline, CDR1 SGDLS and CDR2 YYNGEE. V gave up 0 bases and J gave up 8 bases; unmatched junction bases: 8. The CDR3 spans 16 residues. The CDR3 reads CASSVVSSGALGELFF. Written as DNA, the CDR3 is TGTGCCAGCAGCGTAGTGTCTAGCGGGGCCCTTGGGGAGCTGTTTTTT.